Below, 3 T cell receptor beta chains from the same sample are listed, as sequenced in a study of blood T cell repertoires in COVID-19. Assay: immunoSEQ multiplex PCR; the TCRdb copy retains only in-frame clones and omits some. The data show 75,000 or so clones, roughly 80% seen once. The source material was peripheral blood. Receptors originate from a woman in her 70s with acute or convalescent COVID-19.

The chain uses TRBV7-2 and TRBJ1-5; D is ambiguous. Trimming took off 5 bases at V and 2 bases at J, with 10 bases between the two ends. The CDR3 has 14 amino acids. Germline V gene data show CDR1 as SGHTA and CDR2 as FQGNSA. The CDR3, as DNA: TGTGCCAGCAGCCCCCGACACGGCAATCAGCCCCAGCATTTT. Protein product: CASSPRHGNQPQHF.

This sequence joins TRBV11-1 and TRBJ2-1, with D tentatively TRBD1 (6 bases). The CDR3 runs 15 residues. Trimming left V 2 bases short and J 5 bases short, with 13 bases between. From germline, CDR1 is SGHAT and CDR2 FQDESV (reference sequence). CDR3 coding DNA: TGTGCCAGCAGCTTACAGGAGGCAGGGGACAATGAGCAGTTCTTC. Encoded protein: CASSLQEAGDNEQFF.

This clone has just a few counts. This chain uses TRBV30 with TRBJ2-3; 7 positions match TRBD2. Trimming removed 8 bases from V and 2 bases from J; junction bases left unmatched: 13. Germline CDR1 and CDR2: GTSNPN and SVGIG (reference sequence). This CDR3 is 15 amino acids long. CDR3 sequence reads: CALRSGAENTDTQYF. DNA of the CDR3: TGTGCCCTGAGGAGCGGGGCCGAGAACACAGATACGCAGTATTTT. The whole variable domain, remainder taken from reference TRBV30 and TRBJ2-3, is SQTIHQWPATLVQPVGSPLSLECTVEGTSNPNLYWYRQAAGRGLQLLFYSVGIGQISSEVPQNLSASRPQDRQFILSSKKLLLSDSGFYLCALRSGAENTDTQYFGPGTRLTVL.